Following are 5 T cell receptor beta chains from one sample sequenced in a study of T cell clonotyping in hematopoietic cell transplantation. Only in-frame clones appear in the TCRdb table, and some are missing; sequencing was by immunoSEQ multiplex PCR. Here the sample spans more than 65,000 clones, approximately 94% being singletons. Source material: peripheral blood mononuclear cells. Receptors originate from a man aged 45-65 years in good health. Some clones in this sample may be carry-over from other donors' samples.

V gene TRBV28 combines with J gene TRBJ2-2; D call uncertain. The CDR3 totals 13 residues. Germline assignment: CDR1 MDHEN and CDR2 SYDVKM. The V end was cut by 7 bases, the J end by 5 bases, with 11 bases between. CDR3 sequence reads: CASNVLATGELFF. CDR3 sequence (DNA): TGTGCCAGCAACGTACTTGCGACCGGGGAGCTGTTTTTT.

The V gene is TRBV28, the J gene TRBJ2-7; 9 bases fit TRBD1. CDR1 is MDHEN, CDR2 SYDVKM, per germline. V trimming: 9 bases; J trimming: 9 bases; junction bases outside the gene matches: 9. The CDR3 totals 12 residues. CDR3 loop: CASTGTGTRQYF. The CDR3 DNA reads TGTGCCAGTACCGGGACAGGGACCCGGCAGTACTTC.

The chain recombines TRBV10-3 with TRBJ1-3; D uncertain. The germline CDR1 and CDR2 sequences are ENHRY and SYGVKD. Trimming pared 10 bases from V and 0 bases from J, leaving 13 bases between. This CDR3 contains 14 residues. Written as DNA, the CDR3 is TGTGCCACAACCCATCGGGACTCTGGAAACACCATATATTTT. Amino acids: CATTHRDSGNTIYF.

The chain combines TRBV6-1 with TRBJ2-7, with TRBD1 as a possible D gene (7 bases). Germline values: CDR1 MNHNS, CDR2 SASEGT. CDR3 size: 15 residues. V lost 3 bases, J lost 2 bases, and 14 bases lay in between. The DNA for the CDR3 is TGTGCCAGCAGTGACTCAGGGGGGAAGACCTACGAGCAGTACTTC. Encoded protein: CASSDSGGKTYEQYF.

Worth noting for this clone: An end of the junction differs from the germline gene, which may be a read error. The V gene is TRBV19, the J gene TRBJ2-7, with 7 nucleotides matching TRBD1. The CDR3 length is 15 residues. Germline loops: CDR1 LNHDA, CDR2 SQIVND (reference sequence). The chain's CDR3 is CASSTAGDSAYGQYF. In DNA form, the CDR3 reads TGTGCCAGTAGTACCGCCGGGGACAGTGCCTACGGGCAGTACTTC.